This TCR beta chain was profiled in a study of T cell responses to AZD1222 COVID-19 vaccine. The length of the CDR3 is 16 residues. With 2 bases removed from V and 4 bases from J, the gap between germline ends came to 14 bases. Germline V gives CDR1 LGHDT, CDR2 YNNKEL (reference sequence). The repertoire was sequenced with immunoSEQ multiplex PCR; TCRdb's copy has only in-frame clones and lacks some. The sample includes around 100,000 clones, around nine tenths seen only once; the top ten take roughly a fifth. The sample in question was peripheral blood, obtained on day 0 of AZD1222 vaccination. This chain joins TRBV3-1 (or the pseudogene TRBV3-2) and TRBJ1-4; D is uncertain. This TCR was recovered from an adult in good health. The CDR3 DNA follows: TGTGCCAGCAGCCAATCCCTCTCGGATATTAATGAAAAACTGTTTTTT. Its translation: CASSQSLSDINEKLFF.